The 22 T cell receptor beta chains presented below share a single source sample, sequenced in a study of T cells in localized non-small cell lung cancer. Generated by immunoSEQ multiplex PCR, the TCRdb table keeps only in-frame clones and is missing some. The sample includes approximately 70,000 clones, approximately 87% seen only once; the top ten take 21%. The material sequenced was peripheral blood, taken before any cancer treatment. The source of these receptors is a male donor aged 60 or over with stage III squamous cell lung carcinoma.

The table lists this clone with a few counts. This chain joins TRBV10-3 and TRBJ1-3; possible D gene TRBD1, 6 bases. Germline values: CDR1 ENHRY, CDR2 SYGVKD. V was pared by 2 bases and J by 1 base, with 6 bases between. This CDR3 has 14 residues. This CDR3 reads CAISERGSGNTIYF. The CDR3 DNA follows: TGTGCCATCAGTGAGAGGGGGTCTGGAAACACCATATATTTT.

The gene calls are TRBV12-5 and TRBJ1-1; tentative D call: TRBD1 (6 bases). Germline loops: CDR1 LGHNT, CDR2 FRNRAP. Trimming removed 4 bases at V and 5 bases at J, with 11 bases between. This CDR3 comprises 13 residues. The DNA for the CDR3 is TGTGCTAGTGGTTCGTTAACAGGGACTGAAGCTTTCTTT. It encodes CASGSLTGTEAFF.

V and J are TRBV2 and TRBJ1-2; D call uncertain. Germline-derived CDR1 and CDR2 are SNHLY and FYNNEI. V was clipped by 9 bases and J by 11 bases, with 16 bases between them. The CDR3 has 11 residues. Here the CDR3 DNA reads TGTGCCAGTGCCCCACTCCTCCAGTACACCTTC. The encoded protein is CASAPLLQYTF.

This clone was counted a single time. V gene TRBV9 combines with J gene TRBJ1-4; 7 bases match TRBD1. V was pared by 3 bases and J by 6 bases, with 8 bases of the junction left unmatched. The CDR3 sequence is 15 residues long. Germline V CDR1 and CDR2: SGDLS, YYNGEE. DNA for the CDR3: TGTGCCAGCAGCGCCCGGACAGGAGGGGATGAAAAACTGTTTTTT. Protein product: CASSARTGGDEKLFF.

This chain links TRBV7-9 with TRBJ1-1; D not certain. CDR3 length: 13 amino acids. Trimming shortened V by 5 bases and J by 4 bases, and 11 bases separated the two germline ends. Germline CDR1 reads SEHNR; CDR2 reads FQNEAQ (reference sequence). The CDR3: CASSQLPRTEAFF. Written as DNA, the CDR3 is TGTGCCAGCAGCCAATTACCTCGCACTGAAGCTTTCTTT.

This chain joins TRBV19 and TRBJ2-2; weak D call: TRBD1 (5 bases). From germline, CDR1 is LNHDA and CDR2 SQIVND (reference sequence). There are 13 residues in the CDR3. The ends were cut back, 8 bases at V and 6 bases at J, with 13 bases in the middle. CDR3 residues: CASVPRVPGELFF. The DNA for the CDR3 is TGTGCCAGTGTCCCCAGGGTACCCGGGGAGCTGTTTTTT.

The sample holds one count of this clone. This chain connects TRBV5-6 to TRBJ1-2; 9 nucleotides match TRBD1. Germline V gene lookup returns CDR1 SGHDT and CDR2 YYEEEE. The CDR3 runs to 14 residues. Unmatched junction bases numbered 4, after V lost 4 bases and J lost 3 bases. The chain's CDR3 is CASSPQGADYGYTF. CDR3 in DNA: TGTGCCAGCAGCCCACAGGGGGCGGACTATGGCTACACCTTC.

This rearrangement joins TRBV19 to TRBJ2-5; D possibly corresponds to TRBD1 (6 bases). The CDR3 length is 17 residues. Germline V gene lookup returns CDR1 LNHDA and CDR2 SQIVND (reference sequence). The V gene lost 5 bases and the J gene lost 5 bases, with 24 bases spanning the gap. CDR3 region: CASSATLMTGPPETQYF. The CDR3 DNA follows: TGTGCCAGTAGTGCTACATTGATGACAGGCCCCCCTGAGACCCAGTACTTC.

The chain joins TRBV5-4 to TRBJ1-2; 8 bases fit TRBD1. The trim removed 4 bases at V and 2 bases at J, leaving 1 base unmatched. The CDR3 has 13 residues. Germline values: CDR1 SGHNT, CDR2 YYREEE (reference sequence). Written as DNA, the CDR3 is TGTGCCAGCAGCCAGGGGGCGAACTATGGCTACACCTTC. Its protein product is CASSQGANYGYTF. Filled out from reference TRBV5-4 and TRBJ1-2, the complete variable domain reads ETGVTQSPTHLIKTRGQQVTLRCSSQSGHNTVSWYQQALGQGPQFIFQYYREEENGRGNFPPRFSGLQFPNYSSELNVNALELDDSALYLCASSQGANYGYTFGSGTRLTVV.

The chain is built from TRBV27 and TRBJ2-2; D not certain. The V gene's germline CDR1 is MNHEY and CDR2 SMNVEV (reference sequence). There are 13 residues in the CDR3. Trimming shortened V by 0 bases and J by 6 bases, and 5 bases separated the two germline ends. The CDR3 DNA reads as TGTGCCAGCAGTTTATCGGGTTCCGGGGAGCTGTTTTTT. It yields the protein CASSLSGSGELFF.

This chain joins TRBV29-1 and TRBJ2-2, with TRBD1 matching over 7 bases. The CDR3 sequence is 14 residues long. The germline gives CDR1 SQVTM, CDR2 ANQGSEA. V shed 3 bases and J 0 bases; nucleotides not matched to a gene: 1. The CDR3 coding sequence is TGCAGCGTTGACAGGGGGACGAACACCGGGGAGCTGTTTTTT. It is translated as CSVDRGTNTGELFF.

This sequence joins TRBV28 and TRBJ1-5; D is undetermined. In germline, CDR1 is MDHEN, CDR2 SYDVKM. Trimming stripped 6 bases from V and 1 base from J, with 16 bases between. The CDR3 is 16 residues long. CDR3 DNA: TGTGCCAGCAGGATACGGGATTTGGACAGCAATCAGCCCCAGCATTTT. Translated, it gives CASRIRDLDSNQPQHF.

The chain employs TRBV2 and TRBJ2-3; weak D call: TRBD2 (7 bases). CDR3 length: 15 residues. The ends were cut back, 6 bases at V and 1 base at J, with 14 bases in the middle. Germline V gene sequence: CDR1 SNHLY, CDR2 FYNNEI. The CDR3 DNA reads as TGTGCCAGCAGCCGGGGGGCCTGGGGCACAGATACGCAGTATTTT. It encodes CASSRGAWGTDTQYF.

The genes are TRBV5-4 and TRBJ1-1; the D gene is possibly TRBD1 (6 bases). In germline, CDR1 is SGHNT, CDR2 YYREEE (reference sequence). Trimming stripped 0 bases from V and 6 bases from J, with 12 bases between. CDR3 length equals 14 residues. CDR3 sequence reads: CASSLVDSGAEAFF. The CDR3 nucleotides read TGTGCCAGCAGCTTGGTCGACTCAGGGGCTGAAGCTTTCTTT.

This clone occurred a few times. This rearrangement joins TRBV2 to TRBJ1-3; 9 bases line up with TRBD1. The CDR3 loop spans 16 amino acids. Germline V gene sequence: CDR1 SNHLY, CDR2 FYNNEI. Unmatched junction bases numbered 3, after V lost 0 bases and J lost 3 bases. This chain's CDR3 is CASSEAQGAIGNTIYF. The CDR3 nucleotides are TGTGCCAGCAGTGAAGCACAGGGGGCGATTGGAAACACCATATATTTT.

Here the CDR3 reads CASSLSGGRGGGNQPQHF. CDR3 sequence (DNA): TGTGCCAGCAGTTTATCGGGGGGAAGGGGGGGTGGCAATCAGCCCCAGCATTTT. The chain uses TRBV27 and TRBJ1-5; a weak D match, TRBD1 (6 bases). The CDR3 is 18 amino acids. Germline CDR1 reads MNHEY; CDR2 reads SMNVEV (reference sequence). V shed 0 bases and J shed 2 bases, with 17 bases lying between them.

This clone was observed once. This chain uses TRBV5-1 with TRBJ1-5, with 8 bases identical to TRBD1. This CDR3 is 15 amino acids long. The germline CDR1 and CDR2 sequences are SGHRS and YFSETQ. V shed 1 base and J 0 bases; nucleotides not matched to a gene: 0. CDR3 region: CASSLTGGSNQPQHF. The DNA of the CDR3 is TGCGCCAGCAGCTTGACAGGGGGTAGCAATCAGCCCCAGCATTTT. Full variable domain (rest looked up from reference TRBV5-1 and TRBJ1-5): KAGVTQTPRYLIKTRGQQVTLSCSPISGHRSVSWYQQTPGQGLQFLFEYFSETQRNKGNFPGRFSGRQFSNSRSEMNVSTLELGDSALYLCASSLTGGSNQPQHFGDGTRLSIL.

As concerns this clone: The same CDR3 can be traced to other DNA sequences in this sample. The chain recombines TRBV19 with TRBJ1-5, with D perhaps TRBD1 (5 bases). The germline gives CDR1 LNHDA, CDR2 SQIVND (reference sequence). CDR3 size: 14 residues. Trimming removed 4 bases from V and 2 bases from J, with 9 bases in between. CDR3 sequence: CASSTTGGNQPQHF. CDR3 nucleotide sequence: TGTGCCAGTAGTACCACGGGGGGCAATCAGCCCCAGCATTTT.

At least ten counts were recorded for this clone. This specimen includes other DNA sequences encoding the same CDR3. The DNA for the CDR3 is TGCGCCAGCAGCAAGGACGGGTATGGCTACACCTTC. Translation: CASSKDGYGYTF. The chain couples TRBV5-1 to TRBJ1-2; no clear D. The V gene lost 4 bases and the J gene lost 5 bases, with 9 bases spanning the gap. Germline CDR1 SGHRS, CDR2 YFSETQ. This CDR3 has 12 residues.

The chain employs TRBV19 and TRBJ1-2; 7 nucleotides line up with TRBD1. Germline V gene sequence: CDR1 LNHDA, CDR2 SQIVND (reference sequence). CDR3 length: 14 amino acids. Trimming took 7 bases from V and 0 from J; bases not matched to a gene: 5. The CDR3 sequence: CASTPGTANYGYTF. The CDR3 DNA is TGTGCCAGTACTCCAGGGACAGCTAACTATGGCTACACCTTC.

The chain uses TRBV7-2 and TRBJ1-1; D ambiguous. Germline CDR1 reads SGHTA; CDR2 reads FQGNSA. The ends were cut back, 7 bases at V and 5 bases at J, with 17 bases in the middle. The CDR3 has 14 amino acids. Here the CDR3 reads CASIPGVQVTEAFF. The CDR3 DNA reads as TGTGCCAGCATCCCCGGGGTTCAGGTAACTGAAGCTTTCTTT.

This rearrangement joins TRBV6-6 to TRBJ2-2; 11 bases line up with TRBD1. Germline trimming cut 8 bases from V and 5 bases from J; bases unmatched to any gene: 1. This CDR3 comprises 13 residues. Germline V CDR1 and CDR2: MNHNY, SVGAGI (reference sequence). Here the CDR3 DNA reads TGTGCCAGCGGACAGGGGGCTACCGGGGAGCTGTTTTTT. Its translation: CASGQGATGELFF.